This T cell receptor beta chain was captured by sequencing in a study of blood T cell repertoires in COVID-19. Study context: From the United States, Italy and Spain came samples of acute and convalescent COVID-19.

Authors' processing steps: Reference gene primer amplification gave estimated nucleated cell counts. TCRdb's table, derived via immunoSEQ multiplex PCR, lists solely in-frame clones and lacks some. V and J calls and clone size are given by that table; D and trimming were obtained from the DNA. This sample has around 81,000 clones; roughly 86% occur once, and the top ten carry 7.3%. The CDR3 contains 13 residues. CDR1 and CDR2 from the germline V gene are SGHDT and YYEEEE. Trimming cost V 4 bases and J 4 bases; bases outside gene matches: 3. This TCR came from a man in his 70s with acute or convalescent COVID-19. The rearrangement joins TRBV5-6 to TRBJ1-2; 8 bases are shared with TRBD1. Sequenced input: peripheral blood. The CDR3 region is CASSLGTGYGYTF. CDR3 coding DNA: TGTGCCAGCAGCCTCGGGACAGGCTATGGCTACACCTTC.